This T cell receptor (beta chain) was captured in a study of vaccination effects on CD4 cells after COVID-19. The length of the CDR3 is 11 residues. CDR1 MDHEN and CDR2 SYDVKM come from the germline V gene. Trimming left V 6 bases short and J 6 bases short, with 8 bases between. ViraFEST expansion of antigen-specific CD4+ T cells with viral peptide pools preceded sequencing. The culture ran for approximately 10 days, and then CD4+ T cells were isolated. All participants had two doses of either the BNT162b2 or mRNA-1273 vaccine. This clone was counted a few times. Antigen specificity is unknown. Clones were read by immunoSEQ multiplex PCR, and TCRdb kept only the in-frame ones, dropping some. The sample shows roughly 71,000 clones, around 80% of them seen only once.

The J gene is TRBJ1-2, the V gene TRBV28; no reliable D call. The starting material was CD4+ T cells from PBMCs cultured with HCoV-229E spike peptides, obtained after COVID-19 vaccination. This clonotype was obtained from a human donor who received a COVID-19 vaccine. The CDR3 here is CASRWANGYTF. CDR3 sequence (DNA): TGTGCCAGCAGATGGGCGAATGGCTACACCTTC.